These 18 T cell receptor beta chains were all obtained from the same sample, sequenced in a study of blood T cell repertoires in COVID-19. TCRdb keeps only in-frame clones here, not all; method: immunoSEQ multiplex PCR. The table has roughly 200,000 clones, approximately 78% seen once; the top ten hold around a tenth. The source material was PBMCs or T cells enriched from blood (not recorded which). Source of these receptors: a man in his forties who had recovered from COVID-19.

This chain links TRBV25-1 with TRBJ1-1; TRBD1 might be the D (5 bases). CDR1 and CDR2 from the germline V gene are MGHDK and SYGVNS. Trimming cost V 0 bases and J 7 bases, with 6 bases left between them. CDR3 size: 12 residues. CDR3: CASSEYQGEAFF. CDR3 coding DNA: TGTGCCAGCAGTGAATACCAGGGTGAAGCTTTCTTT.

This chain joins TRBV11-2 and TRBJ1-3, with 8 bases matching TRBD1. The V and J ends lost 5 bases and 0 bases, in that order; junction bases with no gene match: 6. Germline CDR1 reads SGHAT; CDR2 reads FQNNGV. The CDR3 contains 16 residues. CDR3 residues: CASSPGTGTSGNTIYF. CDR3 DNA: TGTGCCAGCAGCCCGGGGACAGGCACCTCTGGAAACACCATATATTTT. Full variable domain (rest looked up from reference TRBV11-2 and TRBJ1-3): EAGVAQSPRYKIIEKRQSVAFWCNPISGHATLYWYQQILGQGPKLLIQFQNNGVVDDSQLPKDRFSAERLKGVDSTLKIQPAKLEDSAVYLCASSPGTGTSGNTIYFGEGSWLTVV.

The chain has TRBV28 and TRBJ2-2, with D maybe TRBD1 (5 bases). V dropped 8 bases and J dropped 1 base, with 17 bases sitting between them. CDR1 and CDR2 from the germline V gene are MDHEN and SYDVKM. CDR3 length: 16 amino acids. Here the CDR3 reads CASRSSTTGNTGELFF. The CDR3 DNA sequence: TGTGCCAGCCGTAGTTCGACAACAGGGAACACCGGGGAGCTGTTTTTT.

The chain joins TRBV6-1 to TRBJ1-2, with D possibly matching TRBD1 (6 bases). This CDR3 is 14 amino acids long. V gave up 2 bases and J gave up 5 bases, with 12 bases separating them. Germline CDR1 reads MNHNS; CDR2 reads SASEGT. CDR3 DNA: TGTGCCAGCAGTGAAAGCCAGGGGCCTTATGGCTACACCTTC. Protein: CASSESQGPYGYTF.

The chain joins TRBV7-3 to TRBJ2-1; tentative D call: TRBD2 (6 bases). The CDR3 totals 18 residues. Trimming removed 2 bases from V and 3 bases from J, with 20 bases in between. Germline assignment: CDR1 SGHTA and CDR2 FQGTGA. The CDR3 loop reads CASSLYPLGGSDYNEQFF. CDR3 in DNA: TGTGCCAGCAGCTTATACCCCCTCGGGGGATCAGACTACAATGAGCAGTTCTTC. Using reference TRBV7-3 and TRBJ2-1 for the parts outside the CDR3, the full variable domain is GAGVSQTPSNKVTEKGKYVELRCDPISGHTALYWYRQSLGQGPEFLIYFQGTGAADDSGLPNDRFFAVRPEGSVSTLKIQRTERGDSAVYLCASSLYPLGGSDYNEQFFGPGTRLTVL.

This clone was counted a single time. The genes are TRBV30 and TRBJ1-6, with D maybe TRBD1 (6 bases). Germline CDR1 and CDR2: GTSNPN and SVGIG (reference sequence). The ends were cut back, 4 bases at V and 6 bases at J, with 10 bases in the middle. The CDR3 is made up of 13 amino acids. CDR3 protein: CAWMVQGNSPLHF. Written as DNA, the CDR3 is TGTGCCTGGATGGTACAGGGTAATTCACCCCTCCACTTT.

V is TRBV18 and J is TRBJ1-2, with 11 bases aligning to TRBD1. CDR1 is KGHSH and CDR2 is LQKENI in the germline V gene. The CDR3 contains 14 residues. J gave up 5 bases and V 3 bases, and 2 bases lay outside the gene matches. As DNA, the CDR3 is TGTGCCAGCTCACCGGGACAGGGGGGATATGGCTACACCTTC. Its protein is CASSPGQGGYGYTF.

The chain carries TRBV7-8 and TRBJ2-7; D not resolved. The CDR3 length is 15 residues. Germline CDR1 reads SGHVS; CDR2 reads FQNEAQ. Trimming stripped 1 base from V and 0 bases from J, with 10 bases between. CDR3 in DNA: TGTGCCAGCAGCTTAGGAAGGAGCCGCTCCTACGAGCAGTACTTC. Encoded protein: CASSLGRSRSYEQYF.

The chain carries TRBV29-1 and TRBJ1-2; 8 bases align to TRBD1. V shed 1 base, J shed 7 bases, and the junction held 8 bases outside the gene matches. CDR1 and CDR2 from the germline V gene are SQVTM and ANQGSEA. The CDR3 loop spans 14 amino acids. CDR3: CSVEGTGILGGYTF. The CDR3 region has the DNA TGCAGCGTTGAAGGGACAGGGATCTTAGGTGGCTACACCTTC.

This chain connects TRBV28 to TRBJ1-2; D is possibly TRBD1 (5 bases). The CDR3 sequence is 10 residues long. Germline V gene lookup returns CDR1 MDHEN and CDR2 SYDVKM. V lost 10 bases to trimming and J lost 8 bases, with 11 bases between them. The CDR3 region is CAIGGGGYTF. CDR3 nucleotide sequence: TGTGCCATTGGGGGGGGAGGCTACACCTTC.

This clone has only a few counts. The gene calls are TRBV5-8 and TRBJ2-6, with D perhaps TRBD2 (6 bases). Germline V gives CDR1 SGHTS, CDR2 YDEGEE. This CDR3 is 16 amino acids long. The V end was cut by 4 bases, the J end by 0 bases, with 11 bases between. The CDR3 coding sequence is TGTGCCAGCAGCATTGGGGGGTTCTCTGGGGCCAACGTCCTGACTTTC. Protein product: CASSIGGFSGANVLTF.

The genes are TRBV2 and TRBJ1-2; D is undetermined. Trimming left V 11 bases short and J 2 bases short, with 6 bases between. The CDR3 sequence is 10 residues long. Germline values: CDR1 SNHLY, CDR2 FYNNEI. The CDR3 bases are TGTGCCTCCTTAAACTATGGCTACACCTTC. This translates into CASLNYGYTF.

The J gene is TRBJ2-5, the V gene TRBV5-1, with 8 positions matching TRBD2. The CDR3 runs 15 residues. Germline CDR1 SGHRS, CDR2 YFSETQ. Germline trimming cut 0 bases from V and 5 bases from J; bases unmatched to any gene: 6. CDR3 region: CASSLGGLVGETQYF. The CDR3 DNA is TGCGCCAGCAGCTTGGGGGGACTAGTCGGGGAGACCCAGTACTTC.

The chain joins TRBV5-4 to TRBJ2-1; 12 bases map to TRBD2. CDR3 length: 15 residues. Germline-derived CDR1 and CDR2 are SGHNT and YYREEE (reference sequence). The V gene end was trimmed by 1 base and the J gene end by 9 bases; junction bases not matched to a gene: 5. In nucleotides, the CDR3 is TGTGCCAGCAGCTTGCCTAGCGGGAGGGCCTTTGAGCAGTTCTTC. This sequence encodes CASSLPSGRAFEQFF.

The chain couples TRBV5-1 to TRBJ1-2; possible D gene TRBD1, 6 bases. V lost 4 bases and J 4 bases, leaving 14 bases between the germline ends. CDR1 and CDR2 (germline): SGHRS, YFSETQ. CDR3 size: 14 residues. For the CDR3, the DNA is TGCGCCAGCAGCGGAGCTCAGGGGAGCTATGGCTACACCTTC. This gives the protein CASSGAQGSYGYTF.

This chain connects TRBV6-5 to TRBJ2-7; TRBD1 matches 11 bases. The V segment lost 0 bases and the J segment 3 bases; nucleotides outside the gene matches: 1. Germline V gene sequence: CDR1 MNHEY, CDR2 SVGAGI. CDR3 length: 15 residues. The CDR3 DNA follows: TGTGCCAGCAGTTACTCCGGGACAGGGGGCTACGAGCAGTACTTC. This gives the protein CASSYSGTGGYEQYF.

This clone was counted once. The gene calls are TRBV9 and TRBJ2-1; 8 bases line up with TRBD2. Trimming cost V 3 bases and J 6 bases; bases outside gene matches: 11. This CDR3 has 16 amino acids. CDR1 and CDR2 (germline): SGDLS, YYNGEE. CDR3 loop: CASSGGGLQVPNEQFF. CDR3 DNA: TGTGCCAGCAGCGGCGGGGGGCTCCAGGTGCCCAATGAGCAGTTCTTC.

The chain recombines TRBV7-9 with TRBJ1-2; 9 nucleotides match TRBD1. The V segment lost 0 bases and the J segment 9 bases; nucleotides outside the gene matches: 8. Looked up from germline, CDR1 is SEHNR and CDR2 is FQNEAQ (reference sequence). The CDR3 covers 15 residues. CDR3 bases: TGTGCCAGCAGCTTAGCGGGGGGACAGGGAGGTAGCTACACCTTC. Translating gives CASSLAGGQGGSYTF.